This entry is about one TCR beta chain. The antigen remains unidentified. TCRdb reprocessed the 5' RACE reads and stores each CDR3 protein as one record, lacking DNA. Recorded for this sample: about 410,000 distinct CDR3 sequences. The source of the sample is a study of T cells expressing NK-cell markers. Across the study: Repertoires of TCR beta were obtained from T cells sorted as CD3+CD56+NKG2C+, CD3+CD56+NKG2C- and CD3+CD56-NKG2C+.

Study-wide points: The study found these clonotypes also leading the CD3+CD56-NKG2C+ fraction in a few donors. What remained unclear was the HCMV specificity of expanded NKG2C+ T cell clones.

The CDR3 is 15 amino acids. Per the germline V gene, CDR1 is SGHKS and CDR2 is YYEKEE (reference sequence). The chain combines TRBV5-5 with TRBJ1-5; the TCRdb D gene call, TRBD1, has no DNA to confirm it. This TCR was sampled from a woman aged 50 to 60 in good health. Sequenced: blood T cells: a sorted CD56 or NKG2C T cell subset, CD4+ or CD8+ T cells, or bulk PBMC T cells (not recorded which). The chain's CDR3 is CASSLDQGAGQPQHF.